The 28 T cell receptor beta chains reported below all come from one sample, sequenced in a study of T-cell memory formation after mild COVID-19 (dated by TCRdb to about 2021). Library preparation was by 5' RACE. Sequencing was performed on an Illumina NovaSeq 6000. The public reads were reanalyzed by TCRdb: fastp trimming at Q25, MiXCR alignment, in-frame beta chains only. Entries that share a CDR3 protein sequence are merged under the most common genes and DNA. For this sample there are around 320,000 distinct CDR3 sequences; 25% to 30% appear just once. The ten most abundant clones make up about 13% of the sample. The sequenced material came from PBMCs or a T cell subset sorted from them (not recorded which). The receptor set was obtained from an adult woman who had mild COVID-19 (a few samples of this study predate the infection). The sample titles of this study are shuffled in the database, so cell type and time point are left out; the donor was told from shared clones.

In its sample, this clonotype was seen a few times. The chain links TRBV5-1 to TRBJ2-3; 8 bases are shared with TRBD2. Germline CDR1 reads SGHRS; CDR2 reads YFSETQ. Trimming at V came to 0 bases and at J to 4 bases, leaving 1 base not matched to a gene. The CDR3 length is 14 residues. The CDR3 loop reads CASSLETSADTQYF. In DNA, the CDR3 is TGCGCCAGCAGCTTGGAGACTAGCGCAGATACGCAGTATTTT.

The chain couples TRBV12-3 or TRBV12-4 to TRBJ1-3; D may be TRBD1 (6 bases). Trimming removed 8 bases at V and 4 bases at J, with 6 bases between. The CDR3 is 11 residues long. CDR3 region: CASGQGNTIYF. CDR3 nucleotides: TGTGCCAGCGGACAGGGAAACACCATATATTTT.

This clonotype has a handful of counts. J is TRBJ2-7 and V is TRBV12-3 or TRBV12-4; 12 positions match TRBD2. This CDR3 contains 16 residues. With 1 base clipped from V and 5 bases from J, the junction kept 6 bases outside the gene matches. The CDR3 nucleotides read TGTGCCAGCAGTTTAGGGCTAGCGGGGGGGATCCACGAGCAGTACTTC. It is translated as CASSLGLAGGIHEQYF.

The genes are TRBV3-1 and TRBJ1-1, with D unclear. From germline, CDR1 is LGHDT and CDR2 YNNKEL (reference sequence). There are 13 residues in the CDR3. Trimming took 4 bases from V and 8 from J, leaving 14 bases between them. CDR3 sequence reads: CASSLRGPGEAFF. The DNA of the CDR3 is TGTGCCAGCAGCCTTCGAGGGCCGGGAGAAGCTTTCTTT. Combining the CDR3 with reference TRBV3-1 and TRBJ1-1 gives the whole variable domain DTAVSQTPKYLVTQMGNDKSIKCEQNLGHDTMYWYKQDSKKFLKIMFSYNNKELIINETVPNRFSPKSPDKAHLNLHINSLELGDSAVYFCASSLRGPGEAFFGQGTRLTVV.

The rearrangement links TRBV6-5 to TRBJ2-1; D is perhaps TRBD2 (5 bases). The CDR3 totals 15 residues. Germline values: CDR1 MNHEY, CDR2 SVGAGI. Trimming took 5 bases from V and 12 from J, leaving 23 bases between them. CDR3 protein: CASSRIEGTLLGQFF. CDR3 nucleotides: TGTGCCAGCAGTCGTATCGAGGGAACTCTCCTAGGGCAGTTCTTC.

This clonotype was seen ten or more times. The chain combines TRBV7-2 with TRBJ1-3, with D hard to call. This CDR3 is 15 amino acids long. V lost 5 bases, J lost 0 bases, and 11 bases lay in between. Germline V gives CDR1 SGHTA, CDR2 FQGNSA. The CDR3 DNA is TGTGCCAGCAGCACCCGACGCAGCTCTGGAAACACCATATATTTT. Translating it yields CASSTRRSSGNTIYF.

The rearrangement joins TRBV7-2 to TRBJ2-4, with D perhaps TRBD2 (5 bases). Trimming removed 5 bases from V and 4 bases from J, with 15 bases in between. Germline V gives CDR1 SGHTA, CDR2 FQGNSA. The CDR3 consists of 15 residues. The CDR3 loop is CASSPRTRDKNIQYF. The CDR3 DNA is TGTGCCAGCAGCCCCCGTACTAGGGATAAAAACATTCAGTACTTC.

CDR3: CSARFRDREGNEQFF. CDR3 bases: TGCAGTGCTCGCTTTAGGGACAGGGAGGGCAATGAGCAGTTCTTC. The gene calls are TRBV20-1 and TRBJ2-1; 9 bases fit TRBD1. After removal of 5 bases from V and 6 bases from J, the junction contained 11 bases not matched to a gene. The germline gives CDR1 DFQATT, CDR2 SNEGSKA (reference sequence). This CDR3 contains 15 residues.

This clonotype was picked up a small number of times. The V gene is TRBV12-3 or TRBV12-4, the J gene TRBJ2-1; 7 positions agree with TRBD1. The CDR3 length is 14 residues. V lost 6 bases and J lost 3; bases outside the gene matches: 5. The CDR3 DNA reads as TGTGCCAGCAGCAGAGGGACAGTCTACAATGAGCAGTTCTTC. Encoded protein: CASSRGTVYNEQFF.

This clonotype was recorded a few times. J is TRBJ2-4 and V is TRBV7-2; D remains unclear. CDR3 length: 14 amino acids. The germline V gene encodes CDR1 SGHTA and CDR2 FQGNSA. The V end was cut by 2 bases, the J end by 1 base, with 6 bases between. CDR3: CASSLTGAKNIQYF. The CDR3 DNA sequence: TGTGCCAGCAGCTTAACCGGGGCCAAAAACATTCAGTACTTC.

The J gene is TRBJ2-7, the V gene TRBV4-3, with TRBD2 matching 12 bases. The CDR3 has 16 residues. CDR1 is LGHNA and CDR2 is YSLEER in the germline V gene. The V segment lost 0 bases and the J segment 2 bases; nucleotides outside the gene matches: 2. The CDR3 spells CASSQDRTSGTYEQYF. The CDR3 nucleotides are TGCGCCAGCAGCCAAGACCGGACTAGCGGGACCTACGAGCAGTACTTC.

This clonotype came up a few times. V gene TRBV5-1 combines with J gene TRBJ2-4; TRBD2 is a possible D gene (6 bases). The germline V gene encodes CDR1 SGHRS and CDR2 YFSETQ. The CDR3 consists of 12 residues. Trimming left V 1 base short and J 13 bases short, with 12 bases between. The CDR3 spells CASSLTGGIQYF. The CDR3 DNA sequence: TGCGCCAGCAGCTTGACGGGCGGGATACAGTACTTC.

This clonotype was seen many times. V and J are TRBV7-3 and TRBJ2-3; 9 bases fit TRBD2. The germline V gene has CDR1 SGHTA and CDR2 FQGTGA. The ends lost 9 bases at V and 1 base at J; junction bases unmatched: 2. CDR3 length equals 13 residues. The CDR3 DNA reads TGTGCCAGTCGCGGGGGGGGCACAGATACGCAGTATTTT. Amino acids: CASRGGGTDTQYF.

This clonotype was detected a few times. V gene TRBV6-2 or TRBV6-3 combines with J gene TRBJ1-1; D ambiguous. This CDR3 comprises 14 residues. V shed 3 bases and J shed 2 bases, with 10 bases lying between them. Germline CDR1 reads MNHEY; CDR2 reads SVGEGT. In nucleotides, the CDR3 is TGTGCCAGCAGTTATCCTGGAGGAAACACTGAAGCTTTCTTT. It is translated as CASSYPGGNTEAFF.

The chain recombines TRBV20-1 with TRBJ1-2; 10 bases agree with TRBD1. The CDR3 is 15 residues long. Germline CDR1 and CDR2: DFQATT and SNEGSKA (reference sequence). The CDR3 protein is CTPQARQGANYGYTF. In nucleotides, the CDR3 is TGCACCCCCCAGGCCAGACAGGGGGCCAACTATGGCTACACCTTC.

This chain uses TRBV18 with TRBJ1-4; D is perhaps TRBD1 (6 bases). Germline values: CDR1 KGHSH, CDR2 LQKENI. The CDR3 spans 14 residues. Trimming stripped 5 bases from V and 3 bases from J, with 10 bases between. Here the CDR3 DNA reads TGTGCCAGCTCAGGGGACACGTCTAATGAAAAACTGTTTTTT. This codes for CASSGDTSNEKLFF.

This clonotype appeared a few times. DNA for the CDR3: TGTGCCAGCAGCTACAGGACTAGCGGGAGTCTAGGGTCCTACGAGCAGTACTTC. Translating gives CASSYRTSGSLGSYEQYF. The genes are TRBV6-5 and TRBJ2-7; 13 bases map to TRBD2. From germline, CDR1 is MNHEY and CDR2 SVGAGI. V lost 6 bases, J lost 1 base, and 12 bases stayed unmatched. This CDR3 region has 18 residues.

V usage is TRBV6-2 or TRBV6-3 and J usage is TRBJ2-7, with D perhaps matching TRBD1 or TRBD2 (5 bases each). There are 16 residues in the CDR3. Germline CDR1 MNHEY, CDR2 SVGEGT. The ends were cut back, 0 bases at V and 6 bases at J, with 18 bases in the middle. The CDR3 nucleotides read TGTGCCAGCAGTTACTCGATGGGGACGGGGTCGGGCGAGCAGTACTTC. This sequence encodes CASSYSMGTGSGEQYF.

This clonotype was counted only a few times. The V call is TRBV5-1, the J call TRBJ2-3; 7 bases agree with TRBD2. This CDR3 spans 16 amino acids. CDR1 SGHRS and CDR2 YFSETQ come from the germline V gene. V was clipped by 0 bases and J by 0 bases; unmatched bases: 4. For the CDR3, the DNA is TGCGCCAGCAGCTTGGCCCCAGCGGGGAGCACAGATACGCAGTATTTT. This codes for CASSLAPAGSTDTQYF.

J is TRBJ1-5 and V is TRBV7-9; D may be TRBD1 (6 bases). Germline CDR1 is SEHNR and CDR2 is FQNEAQ (reference sequence). This CDR3 comprises 15 residues. V lost 0 bases and J lost 6, with 12 bases in between. The CDR3 is CASSLATGPGQPQHF. DNA of the CDR3: TGTGCCAGCAGCTTAGCGACAGGTCCGGGTCAGCCCCAGCATTTT.

This clonotype turned up a few times. The rearrangement joins TRBV19 to TRBJ1-2, with D possibly being TRBD1 (5 bases). Germline lookup yields CDR1 LNHDA and CDR2 SQIVND (reference sequence). The CDR3 consists of 13 residues. Trimming shortened V by 3 bases and J by 6 bases, and 11 bases separated the two germline ends. The CDR3 DNA reads TGTGCCAGTAGTATGGGACGGAGAGATGGCTACACCTTC. Protein: CASSMGRRDGYTF.

CDR3 in amino acids: CASSEGPSSYEQYF. CDR3 DNA sequence: TGTGCCAGCAGCGAAGGACCGTCTTCCTACGAGCAGTACTTC. The chain uses TRBV7-9 and TRBJ2-7; D is unresolved. The CDR3 contains 14 residues. Germline V lookup: CDR1 SEHNR, CDR2 FQNEAQ (reference sequence). Trimming took 5 bases from V and 1 from J, leaving 12 bases between them.

The rearrangement links TRBV7-2 to TRBJ1-2, with 7 bases aligning to TRBD1. There are 14 residues in the CDR3. CDR1 is SGHTA, CDR2 FQGNSA, per germline. V lost 5 bases and J lost 3; bases outside the gene matches: 6. The CDR3 loop reads CASSPTGQYYGYTF. CDR3 DNA: TGTGCCAGCAGCCCGACAGGGCAGTACTATGGCTACACCTTC. Combining the CDR3 with reference TRBV7-2 and TRBJ1-2 gives the whole variable domain GAGVSQSPSNKVTEKGKDVELRCDPISGHTALYWYRQSLGQGLEFLIYFQGNSAPDKSGLPSDRFSAERTGGSVSTLTIQRTQQEDSAVYLCASSPTGQYYGYTFGSGTRLTVV.

There are a few counts of this clonotype. The genes are TRBV3-1 and TRBJ1-3; 7 bases agree with TRBD1. CDR1 is LGHDT, CDR2 YNNKEL, per germline (reference sequence). With V trimmed by 4 bases and J by 0 bases, 3 bases remained unmatched. The CDR3 loop spans 15 amino acids. CDR3 DNA sequence: TGTGCCAGCAGCCCCAGGGGGAACTCTGGAAACACCATATATTTT. It yields the protein CASSPRGNSGNTIYF.

This clonotype was observed a few times. CDR3 sequence reads: CASSFIGTSGEQYF. CDR3 sequence (DNA): TGTGCCAGCAGCTTTATCGGGACTAGCGGCGAGCAGTACTTC. The V gene is TRBV5-4, the J gene TRBJ2-7, with 11 positions matching TRBD2. After removal of 2 bases from V and 6 bases from J, the junction contained 4 bases not matched to a gene. From germline, CDR1 is SGHNT and CDR2 YYREEE (reference sequence). This CDR3 region has 14 residues.

This chain uses TRBV27 with TRBJ1-1; D remains ambiguous. CDR1 MNHEY and CDR2 SMNVEV come from the germline V gene (reference sequence). The CDR3 is made up of 14 amino acids. V was shortened by 5 bases and J by 0 bases, with 10 bases between the two germline ends. CDR3 DNA sequence: TGTGCCAGCAGTCGCCGTTCGGTGAACACTGAAGCTTTCTTT. Its protein product is CASSRRSVNTEAFF.

The chain joins TRBV7-9 to TRBJ2-1; maybe TRBD2 (7 bases). Between the trimmed V and J ends, which lost 5 bases and 1 base, there was a span of 15 bases. CDR3 length: 16 residues. The germline CDR1 and CDR2 sequences are SEHNR and FQNEAQ (reference sequence). Written as DNA, the CDR3 is TGTGCCAGCAGCCCTACTAGGGGGGGGTCCTACAATGAGCAGTTCTTC. Its protein product is CASSPTRGGSYNEQFF.

The rearrangement links TRBV20-1 to TRBJ2-7; the D gene is possibly TRBD1 (6 bases). Per germline, CDR1 DFQATT and CDR2 SNEGSKA (reference sequence). V was clipped by 6 bases and J by 0 bases, with 15 bases between them. The CDR3 has 14 residues. CDR3 residues: CSASPGTYSYEQYF. DNA of the CDR3: TGCAGTGCCTCACCCGGGACATACTCCTACGAGCAGTACTTC.